One sample yielded the 10 T cell receptor beta chains listed below, sequenced in a study of tumor-infiltrating lymphocytes in primary liver carcinoma. From around 18-30 mg of unsorted bulk tissue, DNA and RNA were co-extracted together. From about 490 ng of total RNA, TCR beta-specific cDNA was reverse-transcribed using a constant-region primer. For TCR beta, libraries were produced by three nested multiplex PCR rounds using slightly modified ARM-PCR. TRBV1-TRBV30 forward primers and a C-beta reverse primer were used in the first two PCR rounds, which each ran for about 10 cycles. MiXCR, applied by TCRdb to the multiplex PCR reads, yields one record per CDR3 protein. Counted here are around 47,000 distinct CDR3 sequences, around 72% occurring once; the ten biggest clones make up about 18%. Sequenced material: liver tumor tissue from sampling region 2. Subset described: tumor region T2, inferior pole. Receptors were obtained from a man in his forties with primary liver carcinoma and hepatitis B virus infection.

In its sample, this clonotype was seen many times. The J gene is TRBJ2-1, the V gene TRBV7-3; perhaps TRBD2 as D (5 bases). Germline V CDR1 and CDR2: SGHTA, FQGTGA. CDR3 length equals 14 residues. Between the trimmed V and J ends, which lost 2 bases and 8 bases, there was a span of 13 bases. CDR3 sequence (DNA): TGTGCCAGCAGCTTAGGTACTAGACTGGATGAGCAGTTCTTC. Translation: CASSLGTRLDEQFF.

This chain connects TRBV5-6 to TRBJ2-7; weak D call: TRBD1 (5 bases). Looked up from germline, CDR1 is SGHDT and CDR2 is YYEEEE. The ends were cut back, 7 bases at V and 4 bases at J, with 15 bases in the middle. This CDR3 spans 13 amino acids. The chain's CDR3 is CASCLGSGYEQYF. The CDR3 DNA is TGTGCCAGCTGTCTAGGATCAGGGTACGAGCAGTACTTC.

A remark on this clonotype: One end of the junction does not line up with germline, which may come from a read error. The chain has TRBV6-2 or TRBV6-3 and TRBJ2-3; D ambiguous. The CDR3 loop spans 15 amino acids. Germline loops: CDR1 MNHEY, CDR2 SVGEGT. The DNA of the CDR3 is TGTGCCTGCAATAAGGCTTCATGGAGCATAGATACGCAGTATTTT. Translated, it gives CACNKASWSIDTQYF.

Concerning this clonotype: At one boundary the junction diverges from the germline segment, which might be a read error. The chain has TRBV11-2 and TRBJ2-5, with TRBD2 identical over 10 bases. Germline CDR1 reads SGHAT; CDR2 reads FQNNGV. The CDR3 consists of 17 residues. The CDR3 DNA follows: TGCTCCAGCAGCTTAAGACTAGCGGGTGACCCGAGCGAGACCCAGTACTTC. As protein: CSSSLRLAGDPSETQYF.

The sample holds a few counts of this clonotype. Just one base apart from a much larger clone, this may be a read error. The chain has TRBV2 and TRBJ1-4; 7 positions match TRBD1. Germline loops: CDR1 SNHLY, CDR2 FYNNEI. This CDR3 spans 14 amino acids. CDR3 loop: CASRDRVGTENLLF. CDR3 DNA: TGTGCCAGCAGAGACAGGGTTGGTACTGAAAACCTGCTTTTT. The whole variable domain, filled in from reference TRBV2 and TRBJ1-4, reads EPEVTQTPSHQVTQMGQEVILRCVPISNHLYFYWYRQILGQKVEFLVSFYNNEISEKSEIFDDQFSVERPDGSNFTLKIRSTKLEDSAMYFCASRDRVGTENLLFGSGTQLSVL.

The chain combines TRBV11-2 with TRBJ1-5; no reliable D call. Germline V gene lookup returns CDR1 SGHAT and CDR2 FQNNGV. Between the trimmed V and J ends, which lost 1 base and 1 base, there was a span of 14 bases. CDR3 size: 17 residues. The CDR3 region has the DNA TGTGCCAGCAGCTTAGTAGGAGTAGTAGGGAGCAATCAGCCCCAGCATTTT. The encoded protein is CASSLVGVVGSNQPQHF. Full variable domain (rest looked up from reference TRBV11-2 and TRBJ1-5): EAGVAQSPRYKIIEKRQSVAFWCNPISGHATLYWYQQILGQGPKLLIQFQNNGVVDDSQLPKDRFSAERLKGVDSTLKIQPAKLEDSAVYLCASSLVGVVGSNQPQHFGDGTRLSIL.

With respect to this clonotype: Its ends do not fully match the called genes, so a read error is possible. The gene calls are TRBV6-1 and TRBJ2-3; no clear D gene. Germline loops: CDR1 MNHNS, CDR2 SASEGT. The CDR3 has 12 amino acids. This CDR3 is CVSRSSTDTQYF. The CDR3 DNA reads TGTGTCAGCAGATCCAGCACAGATACGCAGTATTTT.

Note on this clonotype: The CDR3 ends on some other residue instead of the conserved phenylalanine or tryptophan, so this is likely a read error. This chain connects TRBV5-1 to TRBJ2-1; D unresolved. CDR1 SGHRS and CDR2 YFSETQ come from the germline V gene. The V and J ends lost 6 bases and 0 bases respectively, with 13 bases between them. The CDR3 sequence is 15 residues long. The CDR3 sequence is CASNSDTSSYNEQFL. For the CDR3, the DNA is TGCGCCAGCAACTCAGACACGAGCTCCTACAATGAGCAGTTCCTC.

In the case of this clonotype: Its ends do not fully match the called genes, so a read error is possible. For the CDR3, the DNA is TGTGCCAACAGCTTGGGGGGAGACAGGGGCATTTCCCTCTCTGGGGCCAACGTCCTTACTTTC. Amino acids: CANSLGGDRGISLSGANVLTF. The chain is built from TRBV11-2 and TRBJ2-6, with TRBD1 identical over 8 bases. Germline CDR1 reads SGHAT; CDR2 reads FQNNGV. CDR3 length equals 21 residues.

To note about this clonotype: At one end the junction does not follow the germline gene, possibly because of a read error. V is TRBV6-5 and J is TRBJ2-1; a weak D match, TRBD2 (5 bases). Germline CDR1 reads MNHEY; CDR2 reads SVGAGI. The CDR3 consists of 14 residues. Here the CDR3 DNA reads TGTGACAGCAGTCGACCAGCGGATTACAGTGAGCAGTTCTTC. The encoded protein is CDSSRPADYSEQFF.